This T cell receptor (beta chain) was obtained from a study of post-analysis software for immune sequencing data. Study context: Included among the disease courses, which were recorded for the cohort, were relapsing-remitting, secondary progressive and progressive-relapsing multiple sclerosis. Study-wide points: By F measure, strong co-clustering occurred among samples prepared in the same batch. Significantly lower normalized Chao1 diversity was seen in multiple sclerosis patients than in controls. Patients carried four or five TRBV segments more frequently than controls did, and TRBV5-6, TRBV5-1 and TRBV20-1 were among them.

Unique molecular identifiers were present in the TCR beta cDNA libraries. Yield was some 500,000 cDNA molecules from about 0.94 to 9.7 million T cells. Using its own MiXCR run on the PCR reads, TCRdb lists one record per CDR3 protein. The table records fewer than 850,000 distinct CDR3 sequences, 30% of them present only once. Concerning this clonotype itself: As yet, its antigen is unknown.

The ends lost 5 bases at V and 5 bases at J; junction bases unmatched: 6. The CDR3 is made up of 14 amino acids. This chain joins TRBV12-3 or TRBV12-4 and TRBJ1-2, with 9 bases aligning to TRBD1. Sequencing was done on a sample of blood. This clonotype was sampled from a girl between 5 and 17 years old with multiple sclerosis. This CDR3 reads CASSKQGAEYGYTF. As DNA, the CDR3 is TGTGCCAGCAGTAAACAGGGGGCTGAGTATGGCTACACCTTC.